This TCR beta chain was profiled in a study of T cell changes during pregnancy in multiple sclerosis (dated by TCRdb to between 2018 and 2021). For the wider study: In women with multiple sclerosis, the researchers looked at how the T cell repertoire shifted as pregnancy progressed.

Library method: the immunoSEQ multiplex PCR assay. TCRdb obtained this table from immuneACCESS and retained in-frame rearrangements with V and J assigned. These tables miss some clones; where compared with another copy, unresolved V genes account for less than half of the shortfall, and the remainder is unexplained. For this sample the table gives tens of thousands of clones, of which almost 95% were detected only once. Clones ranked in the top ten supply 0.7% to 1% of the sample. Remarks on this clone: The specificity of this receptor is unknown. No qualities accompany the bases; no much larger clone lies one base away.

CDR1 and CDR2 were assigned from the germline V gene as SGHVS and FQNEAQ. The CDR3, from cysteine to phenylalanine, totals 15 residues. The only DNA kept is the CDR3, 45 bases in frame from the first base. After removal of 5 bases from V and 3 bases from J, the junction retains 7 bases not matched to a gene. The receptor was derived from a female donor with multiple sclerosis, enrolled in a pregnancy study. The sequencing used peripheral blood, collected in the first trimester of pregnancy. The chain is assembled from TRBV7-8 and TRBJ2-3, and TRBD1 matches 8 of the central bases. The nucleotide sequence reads TGTGCCAGCAGCCCGCTAGACAGGGGAACAGATACGCAGTATTTT. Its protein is CASSPLDRGTDTQYF.